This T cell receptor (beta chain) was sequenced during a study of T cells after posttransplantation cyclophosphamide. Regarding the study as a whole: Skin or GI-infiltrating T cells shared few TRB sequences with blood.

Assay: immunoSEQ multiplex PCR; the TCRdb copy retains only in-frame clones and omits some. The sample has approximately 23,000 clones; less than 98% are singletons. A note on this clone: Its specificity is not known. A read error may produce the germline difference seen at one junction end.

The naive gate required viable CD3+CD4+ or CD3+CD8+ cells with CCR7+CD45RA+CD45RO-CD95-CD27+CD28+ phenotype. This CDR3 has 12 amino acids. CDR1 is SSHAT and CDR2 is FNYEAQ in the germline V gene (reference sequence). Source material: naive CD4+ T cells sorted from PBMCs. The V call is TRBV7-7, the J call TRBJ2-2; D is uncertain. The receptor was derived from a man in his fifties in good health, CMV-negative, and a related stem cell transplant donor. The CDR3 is CASSRETGELFF. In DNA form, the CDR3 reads TGTGCTAGCAGCCGAGAGACCGGGGAGCTGTTTTTT.